Listed below are T cell receptor beta chains from one sample, sequenced in a study of cytotoxic CD8 clonotypes in ibrutinib-treated CLL. Clones were sequenced by immunoSEQ multiplex PCR, and TCRdb holds only the in-frame ones, with some missing. This sample has approximately 140,000 clones, with about 72% found just once. Source: PBMCs, taken after 12 months of ibrutinib treatment. The receptors derive from a human donor with chronic lymphocytic leukemia. CDR3s include the opening cysteine and the closing phenylalanine or tryptophan. The D gene is left open where the match is weak. Where a row states a size, it is once, few, many or the class of an expanded clone; other rows omit it.

.	.	TRBV6-5	TRBJ1-1	TGTGCCAGCACCTTAAGGCGGGGCACTGAAGCTTTCTTT	CASTLRRGTEAFF
few	.	TRBV12-5	TRBJ2-3	TGTGCTAGTGGTTTGGTCCCCACCGGCAGGGGGGACACAGATACGCAGTATTTT	CASGLVPTGRGDTDTQYF
few	.	TRBV2	TRBJ2-7	TGTGCCATTCGATCAGTTTCCTACGAGCAGTACTTC	CAIRSVSYEQYF
.	TRBD2	TRBV7-2	TRBJ2-7	TGTGCCAGCAGTCCGAGAGCGGGGGTCACCTACGAGCAGTACTTC	CASSPRAGVTYEQYF
.	.	TRBV6-6	TRBJ2-6	TGTGCCAGCAGTCGTACTAACTCTGGGGCCAACGTCCTGACTTTC	CASSRTNSGANVLTF
.	.	TRBV6-5	TRBJ1-2	TGTGCCAGCAGTTACGTATCCAGAAACTATGGCTACACCTTC	CASSYVSRNYGYTF
.	.	TRBV25-1	TRBJ2-2	TGTGCCAGCAGTGAAGCCCTCGGGGACTGGGAGCTGTTTTTT	CASSEALGDWELFF
.	.	TRBV28	TRBJ1-3	TGTGCCAGCAGTTCCCCGACAGACTCTGGAAACACCATATATTTT	CASSSPTDSGNTIYF
.	.	TRBV5-1	TRBJ2-2	TGCGCCAGCAGCTTGAGTCCGGGGGCGCGTTCCGGGGAGCTGTTTTTT	CASSLSPGARSGELFF
.	.	TRBV5-1	TRBJ2-7	TGCGCCAGCAGCTTGGCCACGGGCGAGCAGTACTTC	CASSLATGEQYF
.	.	TRBV29-1	TRBJ2-4	TGCAGCGTTGCTCTTTTAGCCAAAAACATTCAGTACTTC	CSVALLAKNIQYF
.	.	TRBV2	TRBJ2-3	TGTGCCAGCAGACTAGGTCCTGGCACAGATACGCAGTATTTT	CASRLGPGTDTQYF
.	TRBD1	TRBV28	TRBJ1-1	TGTGCCAGCAGTCCCCGGGGACAGGGCCGAGACACTGAAGCTTTCTTT	CASSPRGQGRDTEAFF
.	.	TRBV28	TRBJ1-5	TGTGCCAGCAGTTTATTCACTAGCAATCAGCCCCAGCATTTT	CASSLFTSNQPQHF
.	.	TRBV2	TRBJ1-1	TGTGCCAGCAGTCGAGGGAGCACTGAAGCTTTCTTT	CASSRGSTEAFF
.	.	TRBV7-2	TRBJ2-5	TGTGCCAGCAGCAGAGAAGTAAGAGAGACCCAGTACTTC	CASSREVRETQYF
once	.	TRBV28	TRBJ1-1	TGTGCCAGCCAGACAGGGAACACTGAAGCTTTCTTT	CASQTGNTEAFF
once	.	TRBV19	TRBJ1-5	TGTGCCAGTAGTGCGGCGTTGAGCAATCAGCCCCAGCATTTT	CASSAALSNQPQHF
.	TRBD1	TRBV27	TRBJ2-3	TGTGCCAGCAGTTTATCTAGGGGGCGGGATACGCAGTATTTT	CASSLSRGRDTQYF
.	.	TRBV18	TRBJ2-5	TGTGCCAGCTCCCCGGGGTCCTCCCAAGAGACCCAGTACTTC	CASSPGSSQETQYF
.	TRBD2	TRBV4-3	TRBJ2-7	TGCGCCAGCAGCCAAGATCCGGGACTAGCGGGAGGGCCCTACGAGCAGTACTTC	CASSQDPGLAGGPYEQYF
.	.	TRBV27	TRBJ2-2	TGTGCCAGCAGCCGGGACCTGAACACCGGGGAGCTGTTTTTT	CASSRDLNTGELFF
.	TRBD2	TRBV27	TRBJ2-7	TGTGCCAGCACAAAACTAACTAGCGGGAACTACGAGCAGTACTTC	CASTKLTSGNYEQYF
.	TRBD1	TRBV14	TRBJ2-7	TGTGCCAGCAGCCAAGGGACAGGGGGTTTCTACGAGCAGTACTTC	CASSQGTGGFYEQYF
.	.	TRBV29-1	TRBJ2-3	TGCAGCGTTGAATTTCGTCGCACAGATACGCAGTATTTT	CSVEFRRTDTQYF
.	TRBD1	TRBV28	TRBJ2-3	TGTGCCAGCAGTTTAGAAAGACAGGGGGCTCGTAGAGATACGCAGTATTTT	CASSLERQGARRDTQYF
.	.	TRBV7-9	TRBJ2-7	TGTGCCAGCAGCTTAGCGATCAGGGACGAGCAGTACTTC	CASSLAIRDEQYF
.	.	TRBV19	TRBJ2-7	TGTGCCAGTAGTACCTCGACAGTCTTCTACGAGCAGTACTTC	CASSTSTVFYEQYF
.	TRBD2	TRBV30	TRBJ2-3	TGTGCCTGGAGCCAGGGACTAGCGGGGGGTACTAGCACAGATACGCAGTATTTT	CAWSQGLAGGTSTDTQYF
.	.	TRBV5-1	TRBJ1-3	TGCGCCAGCAGCTTTGGCGGGGGACTTGGAAACACCATATATTTT	CASSFGGGLGNTIYF
few	.	TRBV4-1	TRBJ2-1	TGCGCCAGCAGCCGCAACACAGGGATCTCCTACAATGAGCAGTTCTTC	CASSRNTGISYNEQFF
.	TRBD2	TRBV5-4	TRBJ2-7	TGTGCCAGCAGCTTGGCGGGGGGAACCAAGAACTACGAGCAGTACTTC	CASSLAGGTKNYEQYF
.	.	TRBV11-2	TRBJ2-3	TGTGCCGAACTTAAGGGGGTAGCCACAGATACGCAGTATTTT	CAELKGVATDTQYF
many	.	TRBV10-3	TRBJ1-4	TGTGCCATCAGTGCCGGGAACACTAATGAAAAACTGTTTTTT	CAISAGNTNEKLFF
.	TRBD2	TRBV4-1	TRBJ2-7	TGCGCCAGCAGCTTTCCCCCGAATAGCGGGAGCTCCTACGAGCAGTACTTC	CASSFPPNSGSSYEQYF
.	TRBD1	TRBV4-1	TRBJ2-5	TGCGCCAGCAGTAGGGGGCCCCAAGAGACCCAGTACTTC	CASSRGPQETQYF
.	TRBD2	TRBV7-3	TRBJ2-3	TGTGCCAGCAGCTTAACCGCGGCAGCGGGAGGGTTCCCAAATACGCAGTATTTT	CASSLTAAAGGFPNTQYF
.	TRBD1	TRBV6-5	TRBJ1-3	TGTGCCAGCAGTTTGGGACAGTTCTCTGGAAACACCATATATTTT	CASSLGQFSGNTIYF
.	.	TRBV5-1	TRBJ2-2	TGCGCCAGCAGCTTGGACACTTCTGGGGGCGGGGAGCTGTTTTTT	CASSLDTSGGGELFF
.	.	TRBV2	TRBJ2-5	TGTGCCAGCAGTGATTTTCAGGGCCCGGAGACCCAGTACTTC	CASSDFQGPETQYF
few	TRBD2	TRBV5-6	TRBJ2-5	TGTGCCAGCAGCTTGTGGGCGGGGGGGCAAGAGACCCAGTACTTC	CASSLWAGGQETQYF